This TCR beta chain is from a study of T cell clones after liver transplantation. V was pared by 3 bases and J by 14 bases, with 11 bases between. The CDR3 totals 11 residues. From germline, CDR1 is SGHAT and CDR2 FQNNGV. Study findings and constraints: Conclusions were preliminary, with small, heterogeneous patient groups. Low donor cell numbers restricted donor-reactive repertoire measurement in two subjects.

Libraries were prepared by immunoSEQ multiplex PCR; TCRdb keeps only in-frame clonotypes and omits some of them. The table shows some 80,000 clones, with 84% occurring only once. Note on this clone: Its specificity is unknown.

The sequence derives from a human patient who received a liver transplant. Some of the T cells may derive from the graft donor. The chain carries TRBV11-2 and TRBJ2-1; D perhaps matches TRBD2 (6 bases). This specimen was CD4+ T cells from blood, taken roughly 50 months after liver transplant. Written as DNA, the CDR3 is TGTGCCAGCAGCTTGTGGACTATGGAGTTCTTC. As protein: CASSLWTMEFF.